The clone carrying this T cell receptor beta chain was counted many times. The antigen remains undetermined. The sample belongs to a study of read filtering for tumor transcriptome and immune sequencing. Turning to the study itself: Transcriptome libraries were built from DNase-treated RNA. General study points: IR-seq and RNA-seq agreed better without single-read clonotypes.

In germline, CDR1 is SGHVS, CDR2 FQNEAQ. Trimming cost V 0 bases and J 5 bases, with 8 bases left between them. The CDR3 is made up of 14 amino acids. This library used roughly 370 ng RNA and molecular barcoded adaptors spanning alpha/delta and beta/gamma chains. In TCRdb, the reads were re-called with MiXCR into one record per CDR3 protein. The sample lists around 26,000 distinct CDR3 sequences, approximately 14% occurring once. The sequence came from a donor aged 40 or older with multiple myeloma. Sequencing used a population of CD138-negative cells sorted from bone marrow. The chain joins TRBV7-8 to TRBJ2-1; D not certain. In DNA, the CDR3 is TGTGCCAGCAGCTTAGCGCCCAGAAACAATGAGCAGTTCTTC. It is translated as CASSLAPRNNEQFF.